This TCR beta chain was sequenced for a study of blood T cell repertoires in COVID-19. Whole-study context: Donors in the United States, Italy and Spain gave samples during acute or convalescent COVID-19.

Participants spanned ages about 18 to 100 years and resided in roughly 22 US areas. Cohort 3 donors counted as recovered after two negative PCRs, clearance, or resolved symptoms. Authors' data handling: The authors estimated nucleated cell counts from reference gene primer amplification. Assay: immunoSEQ multiplex PCR; the TCRdb copy retains only in-frame clones and omits some. V and J calls and clone size are given by that table; D and trimming were obtained from the DNA. The data show 140,000 to 150,000 clones, 86% seen once. Material for sequencing was PBMCs or T cells enriched from blood (not recorded which). This clonotype originated in a man in his fifties who had recovered from COVID-19.

CDR3 DNA: TGTGCCAGTAGTATTAAACGGGGCACTGAAGCTTTCTTT. It codes for CASSIKRGTEAFF. The rearrangement joins TRBV19 to TRBJ1-1; D remains unclear. This CDR3 has 13 amino acids. Trimming took off 3 bases at V and 4 bases at J, with 9 bases between the two ends. Per germline, CDR1 LNHDA and CDR2 SQIVND (reference sequence).